These 9 T cell receptor beta chains were all obtained from the same sample, sequenced in a study of human T cells and chemical hapten exposure. TCRdb redid the calling of the RACE reads with MiXCR, one entry per CDR3 protein. Among approximately 77,000 distinct CDR3 sequences, around 7.8% were seen once, and the ten largest hold under 2%. Time point reported: patch test 1, 2 weeks after DPC sensitization. As to treatment: therapeutic diphenylcyclopropenone sensitization with weekly scalp DPC. The sequencing here drew on whole blood, taken in connection with sensitization to the hapten diphenylcyclopropenone (DPC). All receptors come from a woman between 25 and 40 years old with alopecia areata. Some clones in this sample may be carry-over from other donors' samples.

The chain recombines TRBV27 with TRBJ2-7; 7 bases are a match to TRBD1. This CDR3 is built from 16 residues. The ends lost 2 bases at V and 5 bases at J; junction bases unmatched: 12. The germline gives CDR1 MNHEY, CDR2 SMNVEV (reference sequence). CDR3 coding DNA: TGTGCCAGCAGTTTAATCACCGTTAAGGGGGCGCACGAGCAGTACTTC. Its protein is CASSLITVKGAHEQYF.

The chain is built from TRBV14 and TRBJ1-1, with D perhaps TRBD1 (6 bases). The CDR3 has 14 amino acids. CDR1 SGHDN and CDR2 FVKESK come from the germline V gene. The V end was cut by 0 bases, the J end by 10 bases, with 15 bases between. Here the CDR3 reads CASSQERGVGRAFF. CDR3 sequence (DNA): TGTGCCAGCAGCCAAGAGAGGGGGGTAGGTAGAGCTTTCTTT.

V usage is TRBV2 and J usage is TRBJ1-2; D call uncertain. The CDR3 loop spans 11 amino acids. V was trimmed by 6 bases and J by 4 bases, leaving 6 bases between them. Germline CDR1 SNHLY, CDR2 FYNNEI. Written as DNA, the CDR3 is TGTGCCAGCAGGGATGGCTATGGCTACACCTTC. Translating gives CASRDGYGYTF.

The genes are TRBV29-1 and TRBJ1-2; 7 bases agree with TRBD1. The CDR3 totals 13 residues. Germline V CDR1 and CDR2: SQVTM, ANQGSEA. Unmatched junction bases numbered 4, after V lost 6 bases and J lost 0 bases. The DNA of the CDR3 is TGCAGCGTACGGACAGGAGCTAACTATGGCTACACCTTC. This encodes CSVRTGANYGYTF.

The chain is built from TRBV15 and TRBJ1-4, with 9 nucleotides matching TRBD1. Germline loops: CDR1 LNHNV, CDR2 YYDKDF (reference sequence). This CDR3 has 17 amino acids. V dropped 3 bases and J dropped 3; count of bases not matched to a gene: 8. CDR3 sequence reads: CATSRSGQGFSNEKLFF. CDR3 in DNA: TGTGCCACCAGCAGGTCTGGACAGGGGTTTTCTAATGAAAAACTGTTTTTT.

The chain is built from TRBV30 and TRBJ1-1; TRBD1 might be the D (5 bases). Trimming stripped 8 bases from V and 4 bases from J, with 17 bases between. Germline V lookup: CDR1 GTSNPN, CDR2 SVGIG (reference sequence). This CDR3 has 13 amino acids. CDR3 bases: TGTGCCCGTAGGGAGGGTGGGGGCACTGAAGCTTTCTTT. Amino acids: CARREGGGTEAFF.

This clonotype has a handful of counts. This chain connects TRBV5-4 to TRBJ1-6, with TRBD1 as a possible D gene (5 bases). Germline-derived CDR1 and CDR2 are SGHNT and YYREEE (reference sequence). V shed 4 bases and J shed 6 bases, with 14 bases lying between them. The CDR3 has 15 amino acids. The CDR3 loop reads CASSPPGRSNSPLHF. CDR3 DNA: TGTGCCAGCAGCCCACCGGGACGGAGTAATTCACCCCTCCACTTT.

This clonotype was picked up a small number of times. The chain employs TRBV12-3 or TRBV12-4 and TRBJ2-3; the D is unclear. The V gene lost 3 bases and the J gene lost 0 bases, with 4 bases spanning the gap. This CDR3 region has 13 residues. The CDR3 loop reads CASSFSSTDTQYF. DNA for the CDR3: TGTGCCAGCAGTTTCTCTAGCACAGATACGCAGTATTTT.

This clonotype was observed a handful of times. This rearrangement joins TRBV6-5 to TRBJ2-1; the match to TRBD2 covers 8 bases. The V segment lost 4 bases and the J segment 3 bases; nucleotides outside the gene matches: 5. The germline V gene has CDR1 MNHEY and CDR2 SVGAGI. This CDR3 region has 15 residues. The CDR3 DNA follows: TGTGCCAGCAGTTCTCGGGGGGGCCTCTACAATGAGCAGTTCTTC. As protein: CASSSRGGLYNEQFF.